Included here is one T cell receptor beta chain sequence, with context. Repertoires were generated with immunoSEQ multiplex PCR, while TCRdb's copy carries only in-frame clones and drops some. The data show about 78,000 clones, with roughly 89% seen just once and 7.5% to 8% held by the top ten. This sample stems from a study of control samples from healthy donors and cancer patients. Trimming cost V 2 bases and J 2 bases, with 12 bases left between them. The CDR3 loop spans 15 amino acids. Germline CDR1 is KGHSH and CDR2 is LQKENI. This clonotype originated in a woman aged 60 to 75 in good health. The gene calls are TRBV18 and TRBJ1-1; D unclear. Sequences were obtained from blood. CDR3 residues: CASSPGAVLNTEAFF. The CDR3 DNA reads TGTGCCAGCTCACCAGGCGCGGTACTCAACACTGAAGCTTTCTTT.